This T cell receptor (beta chain) originates from a study of molecular identifiers for immune sequencing clone quantification. The authors sorted naive CD8 T cells as CD8+CD4-CCR7+CD45RA+. Both previously described methods and listed TCR primers were employed to make bulk TCR libraries. TCRdb reprocessed the PCR reads via MiXCR and lists one record per CDR3 protein. The data show 30,000 to 40,000 distinct CDR3 sequences, with 15% to 20% seen just once and roughly 0.99% held by the top ten. The CDR3 has 17 amino acids. V dropped 3 bases and J dropped 2; count of bases not matched to a gene: 13. The germline V gene has CDR1 SGHDN and CDR2 FVKESK. This clonotype was observed at least ten times.

The chain employs TRBV14 and TRBJ2-7, with TRBD2 matching 7 bases. The sequenced sample consisted of naive CD8+ T cells from blood, with Jurkat cell RNA spiked in. The subset is: FACS-sorted CD8+CD4-CCR7+CD45RA+ naive T cells. The TCR comes from a human donor in good health. Some libraries in this study had Jurkat cell RNA spiked in. This CDR3 is CASSQVPRGGGPYEQYF. In DNA, the CDR3 is TGTGCCAGCAGCCAGGTGCCGCGCGGGGGTGGGCCCTACGAGCAGTACTTC.